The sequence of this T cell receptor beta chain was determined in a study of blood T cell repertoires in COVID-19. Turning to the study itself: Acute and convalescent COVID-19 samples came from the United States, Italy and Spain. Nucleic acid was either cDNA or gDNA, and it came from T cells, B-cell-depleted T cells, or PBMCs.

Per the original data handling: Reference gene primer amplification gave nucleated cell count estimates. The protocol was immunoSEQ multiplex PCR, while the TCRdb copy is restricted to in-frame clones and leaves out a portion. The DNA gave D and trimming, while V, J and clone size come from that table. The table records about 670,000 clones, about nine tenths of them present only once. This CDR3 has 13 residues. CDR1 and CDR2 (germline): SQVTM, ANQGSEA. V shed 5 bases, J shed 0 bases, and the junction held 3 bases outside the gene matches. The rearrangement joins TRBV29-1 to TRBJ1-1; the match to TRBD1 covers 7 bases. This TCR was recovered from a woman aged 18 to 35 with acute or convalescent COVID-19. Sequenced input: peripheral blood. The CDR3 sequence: CSVTDRVNTEAFF. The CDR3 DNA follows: TGCAGCGTTACCGACAGGGTGAACACTGAAGCTTTCTTT.